These 26 T cell receptor beta chains came from one sample sequenced in a study of neurological immune-mediated disorders. TCRdb used MiXCR to reprocess the 5' RACE reads, holding one entry per CDR3 protein. Among more than 70,000 distinct CDR3 sequences listed, about 10% were seen once. Time point specified: longitudinal time-point 1 (baseline). Sequenced material: PBMCs. The receptors were gathered from a man aged 30-40 years in good health.

This clonotype was counted many times. This chain uses TRBV10-2 with TRBJ1-1, with D tentatively TRBD1 (5 bases). The germline gives CDR1 WSHSY, CDR2 SAAADI. V was cut by 9 bases and J by 4 bases, with 9 bases left in between. The CDR3 totals 11 residues. CDR3 protein: CASGGSTEAFF. CDR3 DNA: TGCGCCAGTGGGGGGAGCACTGAAGCTTTCTTT.

This chain connects TRBV7-6 to TRBJ2-1, with 7 bases lining up with TRBD2. The germline CDR1 and CDR2 sequences are SGHVS and FNYEAQ. After removal of 1 base from V and 4 bases from J, the junction contained 7 bases not matched to a gene. This CDR3 has 16 residues. The CDR3 here is CASSLGWASGYNEQFF. The CDR3 DNA is TGTGCCAGCAGCTTAGGGTGGGCTAGCGGATACAATGAGCAGTTCTTC. Supplemented by reference TRBV7-6 and TRBJ2-1, the full variable domain reads GAGVSQSPRYKVTKRGQDVALRCDPISGHVSLYWYRQALGQGPEFLTYFNYEAQQDKSGLPNDRFSAERPEGSISTLTIQRTEQRDSAMYRCASSLGWASGYNEQFFGPGTRLTVL.

This clonotype was seen many times. This chain links TRBV7-9 with TRBJ1-5, with 9 nucleotides matching TRBD1. Germline CDR1 SEHNR, CDR2 FQNEAQ (reference sequence). V gave up 4 bases and J gave up 3 bases; unmatched junction bases: 7. CDR3 length: 16 residues. In nucleotides, the CDR3 is TGTGCCAGCAGCTCCGGGACAGGGTCTTTCAATCAGCCCCAGCATTTT. It yields the protein CASSSGTGSFNQPQHF.

At least ten counts were recorded for this clonotype. This chain connects TRBV9 to TRBJ2-1, with D possibly TRBD1 on 5 matching bases. The CDR3 extends over 15 amino acids. V was pared by 0 bases and J by 8 bases, with 15 bases between. The germline V gene has CDR1 SGDLS and CDR2 YYNGEE. The CDR3 DNA reads TGTGCCAGCAGCGTAGATGTCTCAAAAGGGGATGAGCAGTTCTTC. Its protein product is CASSVDVSKGDEQFF.

This clonotype was seen ten or more times. This rearrangement joins TRBV6-1 to TRBJ2-5; maybe TRBD1 (6 bases). Trimming left V 6 bases short and J 2 bases short, with 16 bases between. Germline loops: CDR1 MNHNS, CDR2 SASEGT. The CDR3 has 15 amino acids. CDR3 region: CASRYAGTSQETQYF. The DNA for the CDR3 is TGTGCCAGCAGATATGCCGGGACATCGCAAGAGACCCAGTACTTC.

This clonotype was detected many times. V and J are TRBV5-1 and TRBJ2-2; D not certain. This CDR3 has 16 residues. The germline V and J ends were trimmed by 1 base and 1 base, with 11 bases remaining between them. Germline CDR1 and CDR2: SGHRS and YFSETQ. The CDR3 coding sequence is TGCGCCAGCAGCTTGAGCCCGGTAGAGAACACCGGGGAGCTGTTTTTT. Its translation: CASSLSPVENTGELFF.

This clonotype was detected ten times or more. The chain couples TRBV5-5 to TRBJ2-7; the D gene is possibly TRBD1 (6 bases). Between the trimmed V and J ends, which lost 4 bases and 3 bases, there was a span of 14 bases. CDR3 size: 14 residues. Looked up from germline, CDR1 is SGHKS and CDR2 is YYEKEE (reference sequence). The CDR3 coding sequence is TGTGCCAGCAGCCCCCCGGGACAACACTACGAGCAGTACTTC. It specifies CASSPPGQHYEQYF.

This clonotype came up many times. V and J are TRBV28 and TRBJ2-7; 9 positions match TRBD1. Germline-derived CDR1 and CDR2 are MDHEN and SYDVKM. The V segment lost 8 bases and the J segment 0 bases; nucleotides outside the gene matches: 5. The CDR3 loop spans 14 amino acids. Here the CDR3 reads CASVGTGISYEQYF. CDR3 coding DNA: TGTGCCAGCGTAGGGACAGGGATCTCCTACGAGCAGTACTTC.

This clonotype was seen repeatedly, ten times or more. V and J are TRBV12-3 or TRBV12-4 and TRBJ2-7; 9 positions match TRBD2. V was pared by 5 bases and J by 4 bases, with 9 bases of the junction left unmatched. CDR3 length equals 15 residues. CDR3 DNA: TGTGCCAGCAGTCCCGGGATAGCGGGAGTATACGAGCAGTACTTC. Its translation is CASSPGIAGVYEQYF.

This clonotype occurred many times. The chain uses TRBV27 and TRBJ2-7; a possible D gene is TRBD2 (8 bases). CDR1 is MNHEY, CDR2 SMNVEV, per germline (reference sequence). Trimming left V 6 bases short and J 7 bases short, with 16 bases between. This CDR3 region has 13 residues. CDR3 coding DNA: TGTGCCAGCAGCCGGGAGGGGGCCAATGAGCAGTACTTC. Its translation is CASSREGANEQYF.

There are many counts of this clonotype. The gene calls are TRBV5-1 and TRBJ2-7; TRBD1 aligns across 12 bases. Germline trimming cut 4 bases from V and 4 bases from J; bases unmatched to any gene: 6. This CDR3 contains 15 residues. Germline loops: CDR1 SGHRS, CDR2 YFSETQ. Here the CDR3 reads CASSTGTGGFYEQYF. Written as DNA, the CDR3 is TGCGCCAGCAGCACCGGGACAGGGGGCTTTTACGAGCAGTACTTC.

This clonotype was found many times. The CDR3, as DNA: TGTGCCAGCGGGTCAGGGGGGGCCGGGGAGCTGTTTTTT. Protein sequence: CASGSGGAGELFF. The rearrangement links TRBV12-3 or TRBV12-4 to TRBJ2-2; tentatively, D is TRBD1 or TRBD2 (7 bases each). The CDR3 loop spans 13 amino acids. Between the trimmed V and J ends, which lost 8 bases and 6 bases, there was a span of 13 bases.

Concerning this clonotype: Compared with germline, one end of the junction differs, possibly owing to a read error. The chain uses TRBV4-2 and TRBJ1-3; D is perhaps TRBD1 (5 bases). CDR1 and CDR2 from the germline V gene are LGHNA and YNFKEQ. The CDR3 spans 15 residues. CDR3: CASSKAAGFGSTIYF. The CDR3 bases are TGTGCCAGCAGCAAAGCTGCAGGGTTTGGAAGCACCATATATTTT.

This clonotype was recorded at least ten times. The chain carries TRBV3-1 and TRBJ1-5, with 9 nucleotides matching TRBD1. Germline V lookup: CDR1 LGHDT, CDR2 YNNKEL (reference sequence). The CDR3 length is 15 residues. V trimming: 5 bases; J trimming: 4 bases; junction bases outside the gene matches: 6. The CDR3 region is CASSWGQGSNQPQHF. The CDR3 DNA is TGTGCCAGCAGCTGGGGACAGGGAAGTAATCAGCCCCAGCATTTT.

In its sample, this clonotype was seen many times. The chain carries TRBV12-3 or TRBV12-4 and TRBJ2-3, with D tentatively TRBD2 (6 bases). Trimming took off 2 bases at V and 3 bases at J, with 9 bases between the two ends. There are 14 residues in the CDR3. The CDR3 sequence is CASSLRRETDTQYF. The CDR3 nucleotides are TGTGCCAGCAGTTTACGGCGGGAAACAGATACGCAGTATTTT.

This clonotype has a count of ten or more. The chain links TRBV27 to TRBJ1-2, with D perhaps matching TRBD1 (6 bases). The CDR3 has 15 residues. Germline CDR1 is MNHEY and CDR2 is SMNVEV (reference sequence). Trimming left V 3 bases short and J 7 bases short, with 18 bases between. The DNA for the CDR3 is TGTGCCAGCAGTTTGGGCAGGGGCGGGCTAGGTGGCTACACCTTC. It is translated as CASSLGRGGLGGYTF.

This clonotype was seen many times. The V gene is TRBV5-8, the J gene TRBJ1-1, with TRBD1 matching over 8 bases. Unmatched junction bases numbered 11, after V lost 9 bases and J lost 1 base. Germline V gene data show CDR1 as SGHTS and CDR2 as YDEGEE. The length of the CDR3 is 15 residues. CDR3 nucleotide sequence: TGTGCCATTCCGGGACAGGCGGCATGGAACACTGAAGCTTTCTTT. This sequence encodes CAIPGQAAWNTEAFF.

This clonotype was found many times. The chain carries TRBV4-1 and TRBJ2-7; the D gene is possibly TRBD2 (5 bases). There are 13 residues in the CDR3. The ends were cut back, 4 bases at V and 3 bases at J, with 10 bases in the middle. Looked up from germline, CDR1 is MGHRA and CDR2 is YSYEKL. CDR3: CASSLNDYYEQYF. CDR3 nucleotide sequence: TGCGCCAGCAGCCTGAACGACTACTACGAGCAGTACTTC.

This clonotype was seen ten or more times. This sequence joins TRBV5-1 and TRBJ2-5, with 7 positions matching TRBD1. Germline values: CDR1 SGHRS, CDR2 YFSETQ. The V and J ends lost 4 bases and 2 bases, in that order; junction bases with no gene match: 8. This CDR3 is 15 amino acids long. The CDR3 region has the DNA TGCGCCAGCAGCCTAGCCGACAGGGAACAAGAGACCCAGTACTTC. This sequence encodes CASSLADREQETQYF.

This clonotype was seen a few times. V usage is TRBV14 and J usage is TRBJ2-1, with a weak D call TRBD1 (5 bases). The V gene lost 0 bases and the J gene lost 8 bases, with 14 bases spanning the gap. The CDR3 loop spans 15 amino acids. CDR1 SGHDN and CDR2 FVKESK come from the germline V gene. CDR3: CASSQDPGPRDEQFF. The CDR3 DNA is TGTGCCAGCAGCCAAGATCCAGGGCCTCGGGATGAGCAGTTCTTC. Looking up the rest from reference TRBV14 and TRBJ2-1 gives the full variable domain: EAGVTQFPSHSVIEKGQTVTLRCDPISGHDNLYWYRRVMGKEIKFLLHFVKESKQDESGMPNNRFLAERTGGTYSTLKVQPAELEDSGVYFCASSQDPGPRDEQFFGPGTRLTVL.

This clonotype was detected ten times or more. The chain is built from TRBV19 and TRBJ1-2; D perhaps matches TRBD1 (5 bases). Trimming shortened V by 5 bases and J by 9 bases, and 16 bases separated the two germline ends. Germline CDR1 reads LNHDA; CDR2 reads SQIVND (reference sequence). The CDR3 spans 13 residues. The CDR3 reads CASSGHPAGSYTF. The DNA of the CDR3 is TGTGCCAGTAGTGGGCATCCCGCAGGGAGCTACACCTTC.

This clonotype came up a few times. The gene calls are TRBV28 and TRBJ2-3, with D possibly matching TRBD2 (6 bases). Between the trimmed V and J ends, which lost 7 bases and 6 bases, there was a span of 14 bases. The CDR3 totals 13 residues. Germline lookup yields CDR1 MDHEN and CDR2 SYDVKM. The CDR3 protein is CASTLLARDTQYF. CDR3 coding DNA: TGTGCCAGCACCCTACTAGCTCGGGATACGCAGTATTTT.

At least ten counts were recorded for this clonotype. The chain carries TRBV7-2 and TRBJ2-6, with D unclear. The V end was cut by 1 base, the J end by 1 base, with 11 bases between. CDR1 and CDR2 from the germline V gene are SGHTA and FQGNSA. CDR3 length: 17 residues. The CDR3 region has the DNA TGTGCCAGCAGCTTAGTAATTGGGGATTCTGGGGCCAACGTCCTGACTTTC. Protein product: CASSLVIGDSGANVLTF.

This clonotype was observed at least ten times. The chain has TRBV10-3 and TRBJ2-2; D call uncertain. Germline loops: CDR1 ENHRY, CDR2 SYGVKD. The CDR3 extends over 17 amino acids. V lost 2 bases and J lost 0, with 13 bases in between. CDR3 nucleotide sequence: TGTGCCATCAGTGAGCCGATCGTCGGACCGAACACCGGGGAGCTGTTTTTT. This codes for CAISEPIVGPNTGELFF.

This clonotype was seen repeatedly, ten times or more. The chain recombines TRBV24-1 with TRBJ2-6; no clear D gene. The CDR3 sequence is 18 residues long. V shed 3 bases and J shed 0 bases, with 14 bases lying between them. The germline V gene has CDR1 KGHDR and CDR2 SFDVKD. This CDR3 is CATSDTSKGFSGANVLTF. In DNA form, the CDR3 reads TGTGCCACCAGTGATACTTCGAAGGGATTCTCTGGGGCCAACGTCCTGACTTTC.

There are many counts of this clonotype. The rearrangement uses TRBV29-1 and TRBJ2-2, with TRBD1 as a possible D gene (5 bases). CDR3 length: 12 amino acids. Trimming left V 6 bases short and J 5 bases short, with 10 bases between. CDR1 and CDR2 (germline): SQVTM, ANQGSEA. The CDR3 DNA reads TGCAGCGTAGGGGTAATAACCGGGGAGCTGTTTTTT. It translates to CSVGVITGELFF.